This TCR beta chain was identified in a study of T cells expressing NK-cell markers. As for the study in general: Sorted CD3+CD56-NKG2C+, CD3+CD56+NKG2C- and CD3+CD56+NKG2C+ T cells were the source of the TCR beta repertoires. Study-wide results and limits: The dominant NKG2C+ clonotypes represented about 1.0-8% of CD8+ T cells in several donors.

With respect to this clonotype: Its cognate antigen is unknown.

The CDR3 sequence is 15 residues long. CDR1 is DFQATT, CDR2 SNEGSKA, per germline (reference sequence). TCRdb reprocessed the 5' RACE reads, keeping one entry per CDR3 protein, no DNA. The ten top clones account for approximately 12%, within a sample of 120,000 to 150,000 distinct CDR3 sequences. The chain employs TRBV20-1 and TRBJ2-3; TCRdb names TRBD1, which stays unverified in the absence of DNA. The origin of this receptor is a man aged 18 to 30 in good health. Source material: blood T cells: a sorted CD56 or NKG2C T cell subset, CD4+ or CD8+ T cells, or bulk PBMC T cells (not recorded which). The CDR3: CSAPGTGKGTDTQYF.